Below are 7 T cell receptor beta chains sequenced from a single sample in a study of CD8 T cells in ankylosing spondylitis. TCRdb processed the 5' RACE reads anew with MiXCR; each CDR3 protein has one entry. The data contain fewer than 350,000 distinct CDR3 sequences, 11% of them seen just once; the ten biggest clones take up roughly 9%. The specimen was blood, either unsorted or a sorted T cell fraction (not recorded which). Receptor source: a female donor with ankylosing spondylitis or in good health (not recorded which).

This chain connects TRBV28 to TRBJ2-4, with D possibly TRBD2 on 6 matching bases. Germline V gives CDR1 MDHEN, CDR2 SYDVKM. Between the trimmed V and J ends, which lost 3 bases and 2 bases, there was a span of 17 bases. CDR3 size: 17 residues. CDR3 loop: CASSLGPGTGSKNIQYF. CDR3 bases: TGTGCCAGCAGTTTGGGGCCGGGGACTGGGTCCAAAAACATTCAGTACTTC.

This clonotype was found many times. V is TRBV12-3 or TRBV12-4 and J is TRBJ1-2; unclear D gene. V gave up 5 bases and J gave up 0 bases, with 10 bases separating them. The CDR3 length is 14 residues. In DNA, the CDR3 is TGTGCCAGCAGTCACAGTGGGGCTAACTATGGCTACACCTTC. Translating gives CASSHSGANYGYTF.

The chain joins TRBV5-5 to TRBJ1-2, with a possible D match to TRBD1 (6 bases). CDR1 and CDR2 (germline): SGHKS, YYEKEE (reference sequence). Trimming removed 0 bases from V and 2 bases from J, with 11 bases in between. This CDR3 has 15 residues. The CDR3 reads CASSLAGGGNYGYTF. CDR3 DNA sequence: TGTGCCAGCAGCTTGGCTGGGGGCGGCAACTATGGCTACACCTTC.

This clonotype was picked up many times. The chain links TRBV27 to TRBJ1-2; 8 bases agree with TRBD1. J was trimmed by 9 bases and V by 7 bases; bases with no gene match: 10. CDR3 length: 13 residues. The germline V gene encodes CDR1 MNHEY and CDR2 SMNVEV (reference sequence). The CDR3 is CASTLRTGLRYTF. CDR3 sequence (DNA): TGTGCCAGCACCCTCCGGACAGGGCTACGCTACACCTTC.

In its sample, this clonotype was seen many times. CDR3: CASRPGQRNTEAFF. The CDR3 DNA is TGTGCCAGCAGGCCGGGACAGCGCAACACTGAAGCTTTCTTT. This chain joins TRBV28 and TRBJ1-1; 7 nucleotides line up with TRBD1. After removal of 6 bases from V and 2 bases from J, the junction contained 6 bases not matched to a gene. CDR1 MDHEN and CDR2 SYDVKM come from the germline V gene. This CDR3 is built from 14 residues.

In its sample, this clonotype was seen many times. The gene calls are TRBV20-1 and TRBJ2-3; a possible D gene is TRBD2 (7 bases). CDR1 and CDR2 from the germline V gene are DFQATT and SNEGSKA (reference sequence). The CDR3 loop spans 16 amino acids. V lost 0 bases and J lost 4, with 17 bases in between. This chain's CDR3 is CSARDYRGAGPDTQYF. CDR3 nucleotide sequence: TGCAGTGCTAGAGATTACCGGGGGGCCGGACCAGATACGCAGTATTTT.

This clonotype was detected ten times or more. CDR3 in amino acids: CASRGGREAFF. The CDR3 DNA reads TGTGCCAGCAGGGGAGGCCGAGAAGCTTTCTTT. The V and J genes are TRBV9 and TRBJ1-1; D not certain. The germline V gene encodes CDR1 SGDLS and CDR2 YYNGEE. CDR3 length: 11 residues. Trimming took 5 bases from V and 8 from J, leaving 10 bases between them.